This T cell receptor beta chain was captured in a study of monozygotic twins with inflammatory bowel disease. This CDR3 is 12 amino acids long. Germline loops: CDR1 KGHSH, CDR2 LQKENI. TCRdb reprocessed the 5' RACE reads; each CDR3 protein has one entry and no DNA is given. The data include roughly 320,000 distinct CDR3 sequences; the top ten clones carry more than 4.5%. The sample comprised blood. This clonotype was sampled from a human donor with ulcerative colitis or Crohn's disease, or a healthy co-twin of an affected twin (not recorded which). The V and J genes are TRBV18 and TRBJ2-7. The CDR3 spells CASSPENYEQYF.